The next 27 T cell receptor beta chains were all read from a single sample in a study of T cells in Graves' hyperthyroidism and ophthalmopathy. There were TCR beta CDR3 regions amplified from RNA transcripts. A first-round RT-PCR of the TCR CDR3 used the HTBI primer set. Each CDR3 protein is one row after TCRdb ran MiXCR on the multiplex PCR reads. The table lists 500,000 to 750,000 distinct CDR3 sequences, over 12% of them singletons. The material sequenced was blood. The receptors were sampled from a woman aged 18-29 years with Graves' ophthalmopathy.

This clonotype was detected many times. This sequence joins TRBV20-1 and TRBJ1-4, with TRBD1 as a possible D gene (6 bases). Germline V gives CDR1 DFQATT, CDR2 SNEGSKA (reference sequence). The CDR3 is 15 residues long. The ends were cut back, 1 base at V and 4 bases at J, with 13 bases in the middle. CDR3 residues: CSARVPGAGNEKLFF. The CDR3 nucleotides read TGCAGTGCTAGAGTACCAGGGGCTGGTAATGAAAAACTGTTTTTT.

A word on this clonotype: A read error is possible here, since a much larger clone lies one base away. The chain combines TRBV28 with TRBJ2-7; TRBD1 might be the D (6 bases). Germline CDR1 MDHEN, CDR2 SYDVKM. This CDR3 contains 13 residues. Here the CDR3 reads CASSSGQIYGQYF. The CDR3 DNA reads TGTGCCAGCAGTTCAGGACAGATCTACGGGCAGTACTTC.

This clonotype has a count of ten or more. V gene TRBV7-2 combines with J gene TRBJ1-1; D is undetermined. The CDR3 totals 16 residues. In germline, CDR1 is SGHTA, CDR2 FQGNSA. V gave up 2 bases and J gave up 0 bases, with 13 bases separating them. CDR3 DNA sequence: TGTGCCAGCAGCTTATCTGACTCTGCTATGAACACTGAAGCTTTCTTT. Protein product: CASSLSDSAMNTEAFF. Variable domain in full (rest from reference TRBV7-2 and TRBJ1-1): GAGVSQSPSNKVTEKGKDVELRCDPISGHTALYWYRQSLGQGLEFLIYFQGNSAPDKSGLPSDRFSAERTGGSVSTLTIQRTQQEDSAVYLCASSLSDSAMNTEAFFGQGTRLTVV.

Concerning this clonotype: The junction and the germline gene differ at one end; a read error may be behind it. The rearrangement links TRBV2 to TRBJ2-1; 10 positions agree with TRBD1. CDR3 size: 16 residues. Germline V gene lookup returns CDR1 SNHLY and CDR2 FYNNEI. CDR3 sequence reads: CASSNHRDRGGGHLLF. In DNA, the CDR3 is TGTGCCAGCAGCAACCACCGGGACAGGGGAGGCGGGCACCTTCTCTTC.

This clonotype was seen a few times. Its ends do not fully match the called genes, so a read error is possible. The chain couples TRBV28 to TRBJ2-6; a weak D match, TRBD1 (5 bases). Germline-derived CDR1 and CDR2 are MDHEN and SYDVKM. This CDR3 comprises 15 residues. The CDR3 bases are TGTGCCAGCAGTTTAGGGGCAGTTTGGGCCGACGTCCTGACTTTC. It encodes CASSLGAVWADVLTF.

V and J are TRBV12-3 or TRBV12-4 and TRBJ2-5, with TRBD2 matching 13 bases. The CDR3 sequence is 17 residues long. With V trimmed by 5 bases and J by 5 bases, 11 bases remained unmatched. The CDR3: CASSDGLAGVVAETQYF. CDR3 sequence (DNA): TGTGCCAGCAGTGACGGACTAGCGGGAGTGGTGGCGGAGACCCAGTACTTC.

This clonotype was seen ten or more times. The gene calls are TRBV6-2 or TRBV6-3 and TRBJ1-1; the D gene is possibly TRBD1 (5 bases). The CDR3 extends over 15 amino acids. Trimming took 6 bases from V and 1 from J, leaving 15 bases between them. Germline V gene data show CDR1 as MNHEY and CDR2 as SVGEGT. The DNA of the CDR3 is TGTGCCAGCAGCCCGGGGACGGGAGGGAACACTGAAGCTTTCTTT. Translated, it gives CASSPGTGGNTEAFF.

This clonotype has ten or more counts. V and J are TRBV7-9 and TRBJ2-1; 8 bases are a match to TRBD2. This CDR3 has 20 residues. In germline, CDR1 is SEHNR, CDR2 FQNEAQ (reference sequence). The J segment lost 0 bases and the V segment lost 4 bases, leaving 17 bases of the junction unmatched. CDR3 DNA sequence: TGTGCCAGCAGCTCTGAGTTCCGGACTAGCCGACCCGGCTCCTACAATGAGCAGTTCTTC. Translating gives CASSSEFRTSRPGSYNEQFF.

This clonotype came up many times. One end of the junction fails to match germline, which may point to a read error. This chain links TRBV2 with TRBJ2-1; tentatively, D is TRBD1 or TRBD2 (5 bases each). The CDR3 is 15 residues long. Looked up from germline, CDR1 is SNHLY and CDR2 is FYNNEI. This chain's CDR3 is CASSEAGTSNNEQFF. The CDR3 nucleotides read TGTGCCAGCAGTGAAGCCGGGACCTCCAACAATGAGCAGTTCTTC.

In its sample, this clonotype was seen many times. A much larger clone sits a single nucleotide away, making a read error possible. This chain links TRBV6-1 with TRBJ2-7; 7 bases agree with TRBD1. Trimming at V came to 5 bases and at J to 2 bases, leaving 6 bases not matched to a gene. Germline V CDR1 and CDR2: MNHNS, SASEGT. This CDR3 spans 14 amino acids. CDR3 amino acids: CASSLNRGPYEQYF. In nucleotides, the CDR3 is TGTGCCAGCAGTTTAAACAGGGGACCCTACGAGCAGTACTTC.

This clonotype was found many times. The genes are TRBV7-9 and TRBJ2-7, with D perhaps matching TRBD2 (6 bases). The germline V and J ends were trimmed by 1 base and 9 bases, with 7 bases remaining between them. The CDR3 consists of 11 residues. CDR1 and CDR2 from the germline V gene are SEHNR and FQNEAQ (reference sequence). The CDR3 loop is CASSLDGGQYF. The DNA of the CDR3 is TGTGCCAGCAGCTTAGACGGGGGGCAGTACTTC.

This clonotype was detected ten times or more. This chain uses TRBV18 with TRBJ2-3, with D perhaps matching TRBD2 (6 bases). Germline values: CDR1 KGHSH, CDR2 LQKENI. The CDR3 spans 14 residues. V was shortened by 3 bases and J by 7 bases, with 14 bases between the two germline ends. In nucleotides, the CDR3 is TGTGCCAGCTCACCGACGCGGGATACGTATACGCAGTATTTT. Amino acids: CASSPTRDTYTQYF.

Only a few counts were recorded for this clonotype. DNA for the CDR3: TGTGCCAGCAGCGACCGGGACAGAAACTTGAACACTGAAGCTTTCTTT. Translating it yields CASSDRDRNLNTEAFF. This chain connects TRBV7-2 to TRBJ1-1; 7 bases are a match to TRBD1. V was clipped by 5 bases and J by 0 bases; unmatched bases: 9. Germline CDR1 and CDR2: SGHTA and FQGNSA. This CDR3 contains 16 residues.

The CDR3 loop reads CASSFGQGAHYGYTF. The CDR3 coding sequence is TGTGCCAGCAGTTTCGGGCAGGGGGCCCACTATGGCTACACCTTC. The genes are TRBV27 and TRBJ1-2; 8 bases map to TRBD1. The CDR3 has 15 amino acids. The germline V gene has CDR1 MNHEY and CDR2 SMNVEV (reference sequence). The trim removed 3 bases at V and 3 bases at J, leaving 6 bases unmatched.

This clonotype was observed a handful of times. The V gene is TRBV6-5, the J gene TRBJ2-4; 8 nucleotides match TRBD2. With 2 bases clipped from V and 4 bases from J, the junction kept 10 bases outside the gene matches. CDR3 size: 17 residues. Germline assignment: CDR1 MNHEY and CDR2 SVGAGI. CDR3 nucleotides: TGTGCCAGCAGTTACCTCGGGAGGGCCGTCGATAAAAACATTCAGTACTTC. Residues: CASSYLGRAVDKNIQYF.

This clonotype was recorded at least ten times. The CDR3 nucleotides are TGTGCCAGCAGTTCCCTAGGGCGGGAGGCCGGCACAGATACGCAGTATTTT. Its translation: CASSSLGREAGTDTQYF. V and J are TRBV12-3 or TRBV12-4 and TRBJ2-3; 8 nucleotides agree with TRBD2. The CDR3 runs to 17 residues. Germline trimming cut 4 bases from V and 1 base from J; bases unmatched to any gene: 10.

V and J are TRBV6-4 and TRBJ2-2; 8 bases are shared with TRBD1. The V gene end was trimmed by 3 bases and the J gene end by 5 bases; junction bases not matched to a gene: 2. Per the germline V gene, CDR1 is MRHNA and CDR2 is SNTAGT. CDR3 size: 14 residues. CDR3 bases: TGTGCCAGCAGTGAGGGACAGGCAACCGGGGAGCTGTTTTTT. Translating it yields CASSEGQATGELFF.

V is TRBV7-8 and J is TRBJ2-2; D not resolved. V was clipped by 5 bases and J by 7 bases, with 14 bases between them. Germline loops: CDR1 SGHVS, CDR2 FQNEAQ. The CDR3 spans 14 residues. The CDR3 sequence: CASSQRWEGGELFF. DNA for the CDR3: TGTGCCAGCAGCCAACGTTGGGAAGGCGGGGAGCTGTTTTTT.

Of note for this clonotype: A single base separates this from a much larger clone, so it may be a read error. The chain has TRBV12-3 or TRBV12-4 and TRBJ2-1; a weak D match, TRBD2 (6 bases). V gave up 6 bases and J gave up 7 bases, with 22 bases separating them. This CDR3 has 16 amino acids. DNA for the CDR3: TGTGCCAGCAGCTTCGGGACTGGCGGGAAGGAAAATGAGCAGTTCTTC. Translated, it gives CASSFGTGGKENEQFF.

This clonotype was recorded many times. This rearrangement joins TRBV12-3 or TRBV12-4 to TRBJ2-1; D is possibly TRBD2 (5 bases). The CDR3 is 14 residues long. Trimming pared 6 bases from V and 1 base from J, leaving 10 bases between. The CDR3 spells CASRRAVSYNEQFF. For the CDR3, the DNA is TGTGCCAGCAGGAGGGCAGTTTCCTACAATGAGCAGTTCTTC.

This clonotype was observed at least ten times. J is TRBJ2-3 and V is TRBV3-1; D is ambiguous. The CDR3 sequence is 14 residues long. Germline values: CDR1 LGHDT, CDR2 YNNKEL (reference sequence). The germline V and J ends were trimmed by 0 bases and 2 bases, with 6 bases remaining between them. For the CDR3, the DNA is TGTGCCAGCAGCCAAGACTGGGCCACAGATACGCAGTATTTT. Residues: CASSQDWATDTQYF.

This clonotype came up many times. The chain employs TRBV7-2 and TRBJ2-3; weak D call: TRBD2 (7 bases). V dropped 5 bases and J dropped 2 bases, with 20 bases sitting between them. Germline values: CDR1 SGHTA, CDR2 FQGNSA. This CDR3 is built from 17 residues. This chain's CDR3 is CASSPSGGWKYTDTQYF. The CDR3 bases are TGTGCCAGCAGCCCCTCGGGGGGCTGGAAATACACAGATACGCAGTATTTT.

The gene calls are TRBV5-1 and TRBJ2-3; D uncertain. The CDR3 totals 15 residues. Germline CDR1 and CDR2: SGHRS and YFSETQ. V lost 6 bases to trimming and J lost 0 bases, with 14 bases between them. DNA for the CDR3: TGCGCCAGCACCTGGAGCAGAAGTAGCACAGATACGCAGTATTTT. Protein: CASTWSRSSTDTQYF.

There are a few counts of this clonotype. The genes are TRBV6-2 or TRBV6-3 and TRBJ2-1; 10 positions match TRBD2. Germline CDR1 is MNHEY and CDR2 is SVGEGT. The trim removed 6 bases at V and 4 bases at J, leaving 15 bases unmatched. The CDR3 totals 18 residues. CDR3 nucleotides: TGTGCCAGCAGCCGCCTAAAAGCGGGAGGGCTCCCGTACAATGAGCAGTTCTTC. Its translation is CASSRLKAGGLPYNEQFF.

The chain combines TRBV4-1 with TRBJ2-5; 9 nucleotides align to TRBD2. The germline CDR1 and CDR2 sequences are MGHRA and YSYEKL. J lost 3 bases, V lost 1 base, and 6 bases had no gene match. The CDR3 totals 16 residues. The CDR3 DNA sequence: TGCGCCAGCAGCCAAGTGACTAGCGGAAAAAAAGAGACCCAGTACTTC. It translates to CASSQVTSGKKETQYF.

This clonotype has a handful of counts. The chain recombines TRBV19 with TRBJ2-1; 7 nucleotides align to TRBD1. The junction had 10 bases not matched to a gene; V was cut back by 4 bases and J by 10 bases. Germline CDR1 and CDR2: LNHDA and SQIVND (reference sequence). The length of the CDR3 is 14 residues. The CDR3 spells CASSTGQVVGEQFF. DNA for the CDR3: TGTGCCAGTAGTACCGGACAGGTGGTGGGGGAGCAGTTCTTC.

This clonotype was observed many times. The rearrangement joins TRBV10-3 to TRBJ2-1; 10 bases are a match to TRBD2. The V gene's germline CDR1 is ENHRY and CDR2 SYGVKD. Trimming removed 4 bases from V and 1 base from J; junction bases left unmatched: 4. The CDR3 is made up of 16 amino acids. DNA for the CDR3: TGTGCCATCAGTGCATCTAGCGGGGGTTCCTACAATGAGCAGTTCTTC. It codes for CAISASSGGSYNEQFF.